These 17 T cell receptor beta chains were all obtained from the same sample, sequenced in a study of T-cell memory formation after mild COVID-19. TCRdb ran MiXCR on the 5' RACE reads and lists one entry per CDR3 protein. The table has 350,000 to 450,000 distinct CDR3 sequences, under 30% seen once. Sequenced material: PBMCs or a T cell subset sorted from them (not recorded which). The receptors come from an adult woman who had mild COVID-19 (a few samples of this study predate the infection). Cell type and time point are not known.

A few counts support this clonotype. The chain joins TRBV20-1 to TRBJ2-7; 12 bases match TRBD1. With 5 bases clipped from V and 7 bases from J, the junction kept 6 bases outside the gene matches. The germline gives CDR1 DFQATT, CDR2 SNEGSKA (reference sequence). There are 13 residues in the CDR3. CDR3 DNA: TGCAGTGCTCGCCGGGACAGGGGGCTAGAGCAGTACTTC. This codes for CSARRDRGLEQYF.

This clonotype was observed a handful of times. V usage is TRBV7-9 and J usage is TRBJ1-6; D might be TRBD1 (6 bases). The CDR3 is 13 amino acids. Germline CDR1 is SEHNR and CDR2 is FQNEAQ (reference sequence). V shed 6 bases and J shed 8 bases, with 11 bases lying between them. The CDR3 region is CASRVSGDSPLHF. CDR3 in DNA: TGTGCCAGCAGGGTATCAGGGGATTCACCCCTCCACTTT.

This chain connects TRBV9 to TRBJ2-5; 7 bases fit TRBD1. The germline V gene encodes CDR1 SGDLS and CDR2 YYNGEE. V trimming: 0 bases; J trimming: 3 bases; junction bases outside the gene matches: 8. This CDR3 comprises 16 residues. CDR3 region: CASSVGSSTGKETQYF. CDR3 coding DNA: TGTGCCAGCAGCGTAGGGTCGTCGACAGGGAAAGAGACCCAGTACTTC.

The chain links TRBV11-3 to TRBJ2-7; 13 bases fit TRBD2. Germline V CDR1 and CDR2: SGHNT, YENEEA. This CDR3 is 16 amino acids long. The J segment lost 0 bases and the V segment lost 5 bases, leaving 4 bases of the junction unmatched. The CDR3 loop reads CASSARTSGSSYEQYF. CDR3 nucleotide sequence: TGTGCCAGCAGCGCCCGGACTAGCGGGAGCTCCTACGAGCAGTACTTC.

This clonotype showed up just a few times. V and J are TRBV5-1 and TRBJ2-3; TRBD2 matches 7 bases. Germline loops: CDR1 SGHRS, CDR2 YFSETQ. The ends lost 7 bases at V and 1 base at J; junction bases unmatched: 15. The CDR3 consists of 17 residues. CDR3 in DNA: TGCGCCAGCTTCCGCGGGTCGCGGGAGTATGGCACAGATACGCAGTATTTT. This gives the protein CASFRGSREYGTDTQYF.

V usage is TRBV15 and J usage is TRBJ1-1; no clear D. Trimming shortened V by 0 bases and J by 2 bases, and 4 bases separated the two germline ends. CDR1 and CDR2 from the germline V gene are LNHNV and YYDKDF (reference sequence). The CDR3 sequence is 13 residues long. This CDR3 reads CATSRDRNTEAFF. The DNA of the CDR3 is TGTGCCACCAGCAGAGATAGAAACACTGAAGCTTTCTTT.

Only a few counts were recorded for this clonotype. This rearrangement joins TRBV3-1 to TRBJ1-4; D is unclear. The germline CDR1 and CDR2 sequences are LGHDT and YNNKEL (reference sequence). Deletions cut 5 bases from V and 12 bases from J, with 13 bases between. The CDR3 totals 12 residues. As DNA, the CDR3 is TGTGCCAGCAGCGGAGGGCGGTCGGAACTGTTTTTT. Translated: CASSGGRSELFF. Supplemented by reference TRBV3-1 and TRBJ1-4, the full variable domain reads DTAVSQTPKYLVTQMGNDKSIKCEQNLGHDTMYWYKQDSKKFLKIMFSYNNKELIINETVPNRFSPKSPDKAHLNLHINSLELGDSAVYFCASSGGRSELFFGSGTQLSVL.

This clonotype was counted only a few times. CDR3 loop: CASRRTGGGEQFF. Written as DNA, the CDR3 is TGTGCCAGCAGGAGAACAGGGGGCGGTGAGCAGTTCTTC. The J gene is TRBJ2-1, the V gene TRBV7-2, with 9 bases that match TRBD1. The CDR3 extends over 13 amino acids. CDR1 SGHTA and CDR2 FQGNSA come from the germline V gene. J gave up 9 bases and V 6 bases, and 6 bases lay outside the gene matches.

CDR3 residues: CATSDLKGGASGNDEQFF. The CDR3 region has the DNA TGTGCCACCAGTGATTTGAAGGGCGGGGCTAGCGGGAATGATGAGCAGTTCTTC. This sequence joins TRBV24-1 and TRBJ2-1; TRBD2 aligns across 9 bases. Per germline, CDR1 KGHDR and CDR2 SFDVKD. The CDR3 consists of 18 residues. The V and J ends lost 0 bases and 8 bases, in that order; junction bases with no gene match: 13.

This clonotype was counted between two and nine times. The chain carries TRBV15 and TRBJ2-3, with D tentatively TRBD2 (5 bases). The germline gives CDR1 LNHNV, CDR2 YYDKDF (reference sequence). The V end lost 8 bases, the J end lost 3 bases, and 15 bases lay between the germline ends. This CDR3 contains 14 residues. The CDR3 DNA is TGTGCCACCCGCCCGGGGTTTCGGACAGATACGCAGTATTTT. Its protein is CATRPGFRTDTQYF.

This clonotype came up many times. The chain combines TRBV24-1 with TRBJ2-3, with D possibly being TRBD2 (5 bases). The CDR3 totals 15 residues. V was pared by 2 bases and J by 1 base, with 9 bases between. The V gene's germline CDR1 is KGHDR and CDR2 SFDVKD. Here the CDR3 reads CATSDWTPGTDTQYF. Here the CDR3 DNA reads TGTGCCACCAGTGATTGGACTCCCGGCACAGATACGCAGTATTTT.

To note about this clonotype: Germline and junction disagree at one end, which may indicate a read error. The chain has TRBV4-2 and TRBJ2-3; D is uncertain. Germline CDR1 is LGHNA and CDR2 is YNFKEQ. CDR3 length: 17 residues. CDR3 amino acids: CASSQDRPPSSTDTRYF. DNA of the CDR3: TGTGCCAGCAGCCAAGATCGGCCGCCTAGTTCCACAGATACGCGGTATTTT.

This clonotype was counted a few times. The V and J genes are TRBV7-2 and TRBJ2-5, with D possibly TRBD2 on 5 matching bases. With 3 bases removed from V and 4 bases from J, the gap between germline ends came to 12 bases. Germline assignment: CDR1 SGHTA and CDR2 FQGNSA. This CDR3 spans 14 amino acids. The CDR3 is CASSFFGAGETQYF. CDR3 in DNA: TGTGCCAGCAGCTTTTTCGGCGCGGGAGAGACCCAGTACTTC.

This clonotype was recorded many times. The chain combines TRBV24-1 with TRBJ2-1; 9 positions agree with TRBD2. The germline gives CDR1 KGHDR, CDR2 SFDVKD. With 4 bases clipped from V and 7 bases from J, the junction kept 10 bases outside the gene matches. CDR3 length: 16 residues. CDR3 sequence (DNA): TGTGCCACCAGTGAGCAGGGGCTAGCGGGACGTAATGAGCAGTTCTTC. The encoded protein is CATSEQGLAGRNEQFF.

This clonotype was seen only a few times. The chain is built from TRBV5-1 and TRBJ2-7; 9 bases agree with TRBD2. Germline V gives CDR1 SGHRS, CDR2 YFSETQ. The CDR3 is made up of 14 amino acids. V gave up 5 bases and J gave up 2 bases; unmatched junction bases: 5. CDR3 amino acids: CASRGGGGAYEQYF. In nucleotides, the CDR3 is TGCGCCAGCAGGGGAGGCGGGGGGGCCTACGAGCAGTACTTC.

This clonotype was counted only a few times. The CDR3 spells CASSHTGYEQYF. DNA for the CDR3: TGCGCCAGCAGTCACACAGGTTACGAGCAGTACTTC. The J gene is TRBJ2-7, the V gene TRBV5-1, with D maybe TRBD1 (5 bases). CDR1 is SGHRS and CDR2 is YFSETQ in the germline V gene. CDR3 length equals 12 residues. The ends were cut back, 5 bases at V and 4 bases at J, with 10 bases in the middle.

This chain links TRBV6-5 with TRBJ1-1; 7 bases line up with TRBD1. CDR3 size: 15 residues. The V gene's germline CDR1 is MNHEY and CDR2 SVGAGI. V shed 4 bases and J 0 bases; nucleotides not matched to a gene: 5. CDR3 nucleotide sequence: TGTGCCAGCAGTTCCCCGGGACAGATGAACACTGAAGCTTTCTTT. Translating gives CASSSPGQMNTEAFF.